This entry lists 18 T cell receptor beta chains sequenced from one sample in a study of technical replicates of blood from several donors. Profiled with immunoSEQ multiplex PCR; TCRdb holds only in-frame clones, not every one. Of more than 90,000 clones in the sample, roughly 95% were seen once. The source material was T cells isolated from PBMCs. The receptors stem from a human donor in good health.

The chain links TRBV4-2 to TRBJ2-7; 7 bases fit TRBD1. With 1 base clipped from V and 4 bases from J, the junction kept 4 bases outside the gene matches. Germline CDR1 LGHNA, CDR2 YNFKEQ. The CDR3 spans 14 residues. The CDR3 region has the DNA TGTGCCAGCAGCCAAGCCGGGACAGAGTACGAGCAGTACTTC. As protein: CASSQAGTEYEQYF.

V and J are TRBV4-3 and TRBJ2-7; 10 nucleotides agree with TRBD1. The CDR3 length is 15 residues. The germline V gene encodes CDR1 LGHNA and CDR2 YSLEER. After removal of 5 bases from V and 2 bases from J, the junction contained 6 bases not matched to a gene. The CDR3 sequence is CASSWGTGVAYEQYF. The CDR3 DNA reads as TGCGCCAGCAGCTGGGGGACAGGGGTAGCCTACGAGCAGTACTTC.

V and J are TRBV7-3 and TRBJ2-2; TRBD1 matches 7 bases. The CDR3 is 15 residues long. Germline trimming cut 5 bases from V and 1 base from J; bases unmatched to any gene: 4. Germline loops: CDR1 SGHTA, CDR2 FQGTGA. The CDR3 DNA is TGTGCCAGCAGCCCGGGACAGATGAACACCGGGGAGCTGTTTTTT. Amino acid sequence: CASSPGQMNTGELFF.

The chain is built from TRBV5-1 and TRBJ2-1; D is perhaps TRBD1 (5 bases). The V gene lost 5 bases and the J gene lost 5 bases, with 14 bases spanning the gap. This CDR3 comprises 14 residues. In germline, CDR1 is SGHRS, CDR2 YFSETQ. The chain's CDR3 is CASSHRQLHNEQFF. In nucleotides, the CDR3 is TGCGCCAGCAGTCATCGACAGCTACACAATGAGCAGTTCTTC.

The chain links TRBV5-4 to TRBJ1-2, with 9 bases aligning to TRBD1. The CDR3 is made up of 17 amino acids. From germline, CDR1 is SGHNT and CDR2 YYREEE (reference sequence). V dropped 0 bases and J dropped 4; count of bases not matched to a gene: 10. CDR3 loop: CASSLGDRVHEPYGYTF. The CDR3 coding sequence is TGTGCCAGCAGCTTGGGGGACAGGGTCCACGAGCCCTATGGCTACACCTTC.

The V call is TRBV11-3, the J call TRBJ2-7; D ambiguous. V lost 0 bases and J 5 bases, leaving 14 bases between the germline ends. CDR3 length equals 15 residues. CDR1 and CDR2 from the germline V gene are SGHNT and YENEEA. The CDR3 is CASSLDLSPPNEQYF. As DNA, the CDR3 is TGTGCCAGCAGCTTAGATCTAAGCCCCCCCAACGAGCAGTACTTC.

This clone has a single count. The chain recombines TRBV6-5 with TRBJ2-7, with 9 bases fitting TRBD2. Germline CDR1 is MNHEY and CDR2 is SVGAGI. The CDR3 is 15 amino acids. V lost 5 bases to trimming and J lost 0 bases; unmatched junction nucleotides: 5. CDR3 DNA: TGTGCCAGCAGTCCAGGGACTAGCACCTCCTACGAGCAGTACTTC. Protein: CASSPGTSTSYEQYF.

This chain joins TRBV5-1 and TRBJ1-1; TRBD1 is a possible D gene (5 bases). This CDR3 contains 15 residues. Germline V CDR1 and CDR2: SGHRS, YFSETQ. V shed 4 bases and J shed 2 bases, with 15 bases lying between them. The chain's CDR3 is CASSPGRDGNTEAFF. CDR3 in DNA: TGCGCCAGCAGCCCCGGCAGGGATGGTAACACTGAAGCTTTCTTT.

CDR3 protein: CASSGEGVHTEAFF. The CDR3 bases are TGTGCCAGCTCCGGGGAGGGGGTTCACACTGAAGCTTTCTTT. This chain joins TRBV7-9 and TRBJ1-1, with D tentatively TRBD1 (6 bases). Trimming removed 8 bases from V and 3 bases from J, with 16 bases in between. This CDR3 region has 14 residues. Looked up from germline, CDR1 is SEHNR and CDR2 is FQNEAQ (reference sequence).

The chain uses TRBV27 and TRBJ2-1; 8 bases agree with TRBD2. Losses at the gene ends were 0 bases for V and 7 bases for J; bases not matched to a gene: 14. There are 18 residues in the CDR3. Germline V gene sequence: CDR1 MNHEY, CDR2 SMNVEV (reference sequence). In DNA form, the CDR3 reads TGTGCCAGCAGTTTATCACTCGATCCCGGACTAGCTTATAATGAGCAGTTCTTC. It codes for CASSLSLDPGLAYNEQFF.

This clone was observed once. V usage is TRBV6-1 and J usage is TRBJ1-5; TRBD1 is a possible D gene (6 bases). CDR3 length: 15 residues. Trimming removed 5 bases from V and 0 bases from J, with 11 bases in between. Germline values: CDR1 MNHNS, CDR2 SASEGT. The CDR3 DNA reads TGTGCCAGCAGTCGTAGACAGGTTAGCAATCAGCCCCAGCATTTT. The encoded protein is CASSRRQVSNQPQHF.

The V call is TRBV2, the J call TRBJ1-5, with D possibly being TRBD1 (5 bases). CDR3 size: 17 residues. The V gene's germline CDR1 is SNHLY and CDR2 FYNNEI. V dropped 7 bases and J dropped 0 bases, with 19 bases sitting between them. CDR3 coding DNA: TGTGCCAGCACCGAATCCTATGGGGCGGCTAGCAATCAGCCCCAGCATTTT. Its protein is CASTESYGAASNQPQHF.

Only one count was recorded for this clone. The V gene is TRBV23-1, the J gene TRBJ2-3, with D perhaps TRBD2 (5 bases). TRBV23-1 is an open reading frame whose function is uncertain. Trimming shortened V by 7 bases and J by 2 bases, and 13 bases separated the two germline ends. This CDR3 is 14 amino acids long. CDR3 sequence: CASKTSDHTDTQYF. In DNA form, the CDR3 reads TGCGCCAGCAAAACTAGTGATCACACAGATACGCAGTATTTT.

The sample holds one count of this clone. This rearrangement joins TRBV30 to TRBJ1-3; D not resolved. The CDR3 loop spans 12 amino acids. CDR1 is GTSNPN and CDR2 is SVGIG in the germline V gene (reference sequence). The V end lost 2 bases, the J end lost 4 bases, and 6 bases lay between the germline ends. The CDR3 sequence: CAWSPQGNTIYF. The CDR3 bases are TGTGCCTGGAGTCCACAGGGAAACACCATATATTTT.

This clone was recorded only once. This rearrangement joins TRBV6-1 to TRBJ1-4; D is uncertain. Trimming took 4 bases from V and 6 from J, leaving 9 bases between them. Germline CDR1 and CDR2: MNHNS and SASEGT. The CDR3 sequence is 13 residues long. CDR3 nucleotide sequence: TGTGCCAGCAGTGGAGAGCGATATGAAAAACTGTTTTTT. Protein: CASSGERYEKLFF.

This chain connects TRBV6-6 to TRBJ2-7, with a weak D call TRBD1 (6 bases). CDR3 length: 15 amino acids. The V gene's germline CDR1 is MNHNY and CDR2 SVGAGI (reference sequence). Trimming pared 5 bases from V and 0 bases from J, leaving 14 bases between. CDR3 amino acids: CASSLDRLSSYEQYF. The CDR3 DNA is TGTGCCAGCAGTCTCGACAGGCTTAGCTCCTACGAGCAGTACTTC.

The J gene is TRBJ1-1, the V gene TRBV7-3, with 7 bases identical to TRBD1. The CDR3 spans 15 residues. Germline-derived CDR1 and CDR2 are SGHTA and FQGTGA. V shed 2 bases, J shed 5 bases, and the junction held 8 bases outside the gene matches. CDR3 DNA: TGTGCCAGCAGCTTAGAGAAGGGGGCCGGGACTGAAGCTTTCTTT. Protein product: CASSLEKGAGTEAFF.

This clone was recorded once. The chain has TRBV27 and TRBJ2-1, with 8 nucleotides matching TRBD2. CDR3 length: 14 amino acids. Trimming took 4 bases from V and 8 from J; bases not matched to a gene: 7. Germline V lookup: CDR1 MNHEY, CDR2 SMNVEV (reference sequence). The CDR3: CASSYTGTSDEQFF. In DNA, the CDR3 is TGTGCCAGCAGTTATACCGGGACTAGTGATGAGCAGTTCTTC.